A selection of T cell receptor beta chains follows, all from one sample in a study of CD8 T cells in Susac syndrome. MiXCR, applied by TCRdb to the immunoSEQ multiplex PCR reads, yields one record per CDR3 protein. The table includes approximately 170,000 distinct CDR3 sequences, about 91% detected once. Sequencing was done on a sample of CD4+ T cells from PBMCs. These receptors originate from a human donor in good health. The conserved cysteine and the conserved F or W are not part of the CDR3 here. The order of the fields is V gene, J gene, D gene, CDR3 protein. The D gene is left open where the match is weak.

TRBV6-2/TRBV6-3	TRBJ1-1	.	ASSYPARGGPSAEAF
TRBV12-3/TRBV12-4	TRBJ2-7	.	ASRDGTTEQY
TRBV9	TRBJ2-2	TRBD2	ASSVAWRESGELF
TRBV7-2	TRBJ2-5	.	ASSLARQETQY
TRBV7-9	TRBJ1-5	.	ASSLGHTGQPQH
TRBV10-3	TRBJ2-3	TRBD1	AISGGQGADTQY
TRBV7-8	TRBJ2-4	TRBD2	ASSQLAELAKNIQY
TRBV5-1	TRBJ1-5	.	ASSPVGPANQPQH
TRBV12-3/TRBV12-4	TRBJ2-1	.	ASSLKVGSSEQF
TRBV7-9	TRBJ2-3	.	ASISRDLDHITDTQY
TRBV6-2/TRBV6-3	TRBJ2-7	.	ASRSVQDQSYEQY
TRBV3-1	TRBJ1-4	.	ASSQQTTNEKLF
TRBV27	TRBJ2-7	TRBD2	ASSLSLAGPYEQY
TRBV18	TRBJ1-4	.	ASSPGSSGEKLF
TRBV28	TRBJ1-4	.	ASRRGRTATNEKLF
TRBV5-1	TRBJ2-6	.	ASSLGGGSGANVLT
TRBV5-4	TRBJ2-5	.	ASSVARARETQY
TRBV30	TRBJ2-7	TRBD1	AWSGGQGDEQY
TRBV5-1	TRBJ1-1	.	ASSGLAMHTEAF
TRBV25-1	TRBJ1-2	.	ASSEKRGYGYT
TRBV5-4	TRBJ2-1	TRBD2	ASSRAGPYNEQF
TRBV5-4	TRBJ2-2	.	ASSLATATGELF
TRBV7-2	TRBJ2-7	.	ASSQIIYEQY
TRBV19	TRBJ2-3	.	ASRPRQTDTQY
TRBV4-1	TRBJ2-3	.	ASSLPGATDTQY
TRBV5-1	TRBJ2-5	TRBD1	ASTRVGQDQETQY
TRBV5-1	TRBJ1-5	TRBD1	ASSLGPGTGSFEQPQH
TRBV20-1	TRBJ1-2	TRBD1	SAPRTGSNYGYT
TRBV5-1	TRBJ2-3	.	ASSWGLSTDTQY
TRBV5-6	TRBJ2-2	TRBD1	ASSRWTGGKTGELF
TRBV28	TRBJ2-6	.	ASRTGSGANVLT
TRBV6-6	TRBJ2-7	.	ASSQEPYEQY
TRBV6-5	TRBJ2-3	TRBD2	ASSPGLVGQY
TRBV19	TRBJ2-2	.	ASRMGGELF